The 7 T cell receptor beta chains below come from one sample, sequenced in a study of blood T cell repertoires in COVID-19. The data were produced by immunoSEQ multiplex PCR, yet TCRdb's version contains in-frame clones alone and is incomplete. The sample carries 200,000 to 300,000 clones, around 80% recorded once. Sequenced material: peripheral blood. The receptors derive from a man aged 55 to 69 with acute or convalescent COVID-19.

V usage is TRBV11-2 and J usage is TRBJ2-3, with D unclear. Trimming took 1 base from V and 2 from J, leaving 13 bases between them. CDR3 length: 16 amino acids. Germline V gene sequence: CDR1 SGHAT, CDR2 FQNNGV. The CDR3 protein is CASSLGGLTNTDTQYF. The CDR3 nucleotides are TGTGCCAGCAGCTTAGGAGGCCTAACTAACACAGATACGCAGTATTTT.

The V gene is TRBV5-1, the J gene TRBJ2-2, with D possibly matching TRBD1 (5 bases). The germline V gene encodes CDR1 SGHRS and CDR2 YFSETQ. Trimming stripped 4 bases from V and 4 bases from J, with 11 bases between. The CDR3 contains 14 residues. Here the CDR3 reads CASSPYQGTGELFF. DNA of the CDR3: TGCGCCAGCAGCCCCTACCAGGGCACCGGGGAGCTGTTTTTT.

The chain is built from TRBV7-2 and TRBJ2-7; D remains unclear. Germline V gene lookup returns CDR1 SGHTA and CDR2 FQGNSA. V shed 4 bases and J shed 2 bases, with 18 bases lying between them. The CDR3 length is 16 residues. The CDR3 is CASSSTLERRPYEQYF. CDR3 coding DNA: TGTGCCAGCAGCTCAACACTTGAACGGAGACCCTACGAGCAGTACTTC.

The rearrangement uses TRBV5-4 and TRBJ1-6; 8 positions match TRBD1. The CDR3 consists of 14 residues. Germline values: CDR1 SGHNT, CDR2 YYREEE (reference sequence). Trimming removed 0 bases from V and 7 bases from J; junction bases left unmatched: 0. In nucleotides, the CDR3 is TGTGCCAGCAGCTTGGGACAGGGGAATTCACCCCTCCACTTT. Amino acids: CASSLGQGNSPLHF.

The J gene is TRBJ2-1, the V gene TRBV7-6, with 13 bases lining up with TRBD2. This CDR3 has 18 residues. J lost 4 bases, V lost 2 bases, and 8 bases had no gene match. Germline V gives CDR1 SGHVS, CDR2 FNYEAQ. CDR3 bases: TGTGCCAGCAGCTTAAGGGGGACTAGCGGGATGCTTTACAATGAGCAGTTCTTC. This translates into CASSLRGTSGMLYNEQFF.

A few counts support this clone. This chain uses TRBV6-5 with TRBJ1-1, with D perhaps matching TRBD1 (6 bases). V was clipped by 6 bases and J by 8 bases, with 16 bases between them. The CDR3 length is 13 residues. The germline V gene encodes CDR1 MNHEY and CDR2 SVGAGI. The CDR3 region has the DNA TGTGCCAGCAGGGTAAGGGTCACAGGGGAAGCTTTCTTT. The encoded protein is CASRVRVTGEAFF.

The rearrangement joins TRBV11-2 to TRBJ2-7; 8 bases match TRBD2. V shed 4 bases, J shed 3 bases, and the junction held 8 bases outside the gene matches. Germline V lookup: CDR1 SGHAT, CDR2 FQNNGV. The CDR3 covers 15 residues. CDR3 coding DNA: TGTGCCAGCAGCTACTTAGCGGGAAGCATCTACGAGCAGTACTTC. It is translated as CASSYLAGSIYEQYF.